The 2 T cell receptor beta chains below all came from one sample that was sequenced in a study of blood T cell repertoires in COVID-19. TCRdb keeps only in-frame clones here, not all; method: immunoSEQ multiplex PCR. The sample gives 380,000 or so clones, around 87% of which show up once; 1% to 1.5% is in the top ten. Material: PBMCs or T cells enriched from blood (not recorded which). These receptors all come from a man aged 25-45 years who had recovered from COVID-19.

V and J are TRBV9 and TRBJ2-2; no reliable D call. This CDR3 spans 17 amino acids. CDR1 SGDLS and CDR2 YYNGEE come from the germline V gene. The V end was cut by 4 bases, the J end by 4 bases, with 20 bases between. In nucleotides, the CDR3 is TGTGCCAGCAGCCCTACCTCTACCGATGTACGCACCGGGGAGCTGTTTTTT. As protein: CASSPTSTDVRTGELFF.

CDR3 in DNA: TGTGCCAGCAGCCCCCGGCGAGGGAACACTGAAGCTTTCTTT. Its protein is CASSPRRGNTEAFF. The chain is built from TRBV7-3 and TRBJ1-1; no clear D gene. V shed 5 bases and J shed 1 base, with 11 bases lying between them. Germline values: CDR1 SGHTA, CDR2 FQGTGA. The CDR3 has 14 amino acids.